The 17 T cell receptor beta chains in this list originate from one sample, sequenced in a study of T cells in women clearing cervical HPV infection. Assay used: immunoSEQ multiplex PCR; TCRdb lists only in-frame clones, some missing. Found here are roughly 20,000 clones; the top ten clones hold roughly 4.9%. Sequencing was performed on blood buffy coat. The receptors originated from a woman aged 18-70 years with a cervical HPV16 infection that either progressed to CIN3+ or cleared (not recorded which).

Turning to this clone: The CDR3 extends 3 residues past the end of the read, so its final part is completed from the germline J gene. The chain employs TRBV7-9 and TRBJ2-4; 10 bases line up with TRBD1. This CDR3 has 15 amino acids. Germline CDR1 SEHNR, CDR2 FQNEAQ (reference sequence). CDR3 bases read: TGTGCCAGCAGCCACCCGGACAGGGGGAGCTATGGT. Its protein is CASSHPDRGSYG. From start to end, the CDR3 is CASSHPDRGSYGQYF.

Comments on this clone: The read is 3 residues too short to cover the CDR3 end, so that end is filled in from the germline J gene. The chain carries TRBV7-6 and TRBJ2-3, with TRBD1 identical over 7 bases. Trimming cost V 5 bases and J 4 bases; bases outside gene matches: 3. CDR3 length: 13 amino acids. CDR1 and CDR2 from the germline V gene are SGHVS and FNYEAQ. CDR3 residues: CASSITGADTQYF. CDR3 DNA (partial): TGTGCCAGCAGCATCACAGGGGCAGATACG.

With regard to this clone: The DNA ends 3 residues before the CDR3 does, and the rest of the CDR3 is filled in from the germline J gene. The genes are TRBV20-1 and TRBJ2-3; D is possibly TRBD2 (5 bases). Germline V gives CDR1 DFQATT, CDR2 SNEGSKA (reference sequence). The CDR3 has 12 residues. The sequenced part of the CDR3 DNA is TGCAGTGCTCAGACCGTCGGGGAGACG. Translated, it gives CSAQTVGET. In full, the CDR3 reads CSAQTVGETQYF.

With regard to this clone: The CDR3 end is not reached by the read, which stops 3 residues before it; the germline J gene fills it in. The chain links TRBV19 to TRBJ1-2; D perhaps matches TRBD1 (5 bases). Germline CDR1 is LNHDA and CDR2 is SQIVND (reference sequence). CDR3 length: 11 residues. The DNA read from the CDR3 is TGTGCCAGTATGAGCCCAGGGGGC. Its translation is CASMSPGG. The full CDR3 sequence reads CASMSPGGYTF.

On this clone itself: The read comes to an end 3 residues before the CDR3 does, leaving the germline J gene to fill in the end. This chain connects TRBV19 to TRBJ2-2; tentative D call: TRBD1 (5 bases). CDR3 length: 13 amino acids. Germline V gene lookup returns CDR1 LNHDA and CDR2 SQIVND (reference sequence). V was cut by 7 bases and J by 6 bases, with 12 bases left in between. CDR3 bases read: TGTGCCAGTAACCCGCAGGGCCCCGGGGAG. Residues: CASNPQGPGE. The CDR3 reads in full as CASNPQGPGELFF.

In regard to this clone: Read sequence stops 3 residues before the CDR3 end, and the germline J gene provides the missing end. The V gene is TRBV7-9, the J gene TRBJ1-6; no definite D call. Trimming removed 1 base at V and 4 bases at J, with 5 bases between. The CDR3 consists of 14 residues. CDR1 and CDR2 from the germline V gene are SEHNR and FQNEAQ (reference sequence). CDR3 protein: CASSLEQYNSPLHF. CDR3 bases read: TGTGCCAGCAGCTTAGAACAGTATAATTCACCC.

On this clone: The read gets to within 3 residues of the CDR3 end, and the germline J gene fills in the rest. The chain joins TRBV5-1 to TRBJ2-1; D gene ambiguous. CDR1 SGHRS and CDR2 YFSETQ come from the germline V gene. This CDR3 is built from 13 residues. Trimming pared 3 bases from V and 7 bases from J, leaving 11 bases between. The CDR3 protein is CASSWSFGNEQFF. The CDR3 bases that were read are TGCGCCAGCAGCTGGTCGTTCGGGAATGAG.

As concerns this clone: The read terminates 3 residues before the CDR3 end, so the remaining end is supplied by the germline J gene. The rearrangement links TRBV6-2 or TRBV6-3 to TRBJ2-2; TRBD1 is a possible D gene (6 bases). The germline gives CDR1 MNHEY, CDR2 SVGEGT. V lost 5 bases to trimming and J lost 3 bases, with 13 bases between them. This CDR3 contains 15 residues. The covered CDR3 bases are TGTGCCAGCAGTACAGGGCTGCCGGACACCGGGGAG. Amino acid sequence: CASSTGLPDTGE. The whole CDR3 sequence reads CASSTGLPDTGELFF.

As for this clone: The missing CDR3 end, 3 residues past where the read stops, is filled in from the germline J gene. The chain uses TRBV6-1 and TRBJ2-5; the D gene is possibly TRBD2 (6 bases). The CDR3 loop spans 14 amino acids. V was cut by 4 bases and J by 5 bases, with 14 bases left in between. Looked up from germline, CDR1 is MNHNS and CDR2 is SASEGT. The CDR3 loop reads CASSVGTGGETQYF. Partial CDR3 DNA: TGTGCCAGCAGTGTCGGGACTGGAGGGGAGACC.

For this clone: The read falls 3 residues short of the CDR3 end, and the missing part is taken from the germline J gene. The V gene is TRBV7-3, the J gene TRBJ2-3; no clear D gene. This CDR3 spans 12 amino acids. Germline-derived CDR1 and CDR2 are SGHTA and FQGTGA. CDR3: CASSLMGETQYF. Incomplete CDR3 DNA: TGTGCCAGCAGCTTAATGGGCGAGACG. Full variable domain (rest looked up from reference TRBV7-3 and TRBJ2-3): GAGVSQTPSNKVTEKGKYVELRCDPISGHTALYWYRQSLGQGPEFLIYFQGTGAADDSGLPNDRFFAVRPEGSVSTLKIQRTERGDSAVYLCASSLMGETQYFGPGTRLTVL.

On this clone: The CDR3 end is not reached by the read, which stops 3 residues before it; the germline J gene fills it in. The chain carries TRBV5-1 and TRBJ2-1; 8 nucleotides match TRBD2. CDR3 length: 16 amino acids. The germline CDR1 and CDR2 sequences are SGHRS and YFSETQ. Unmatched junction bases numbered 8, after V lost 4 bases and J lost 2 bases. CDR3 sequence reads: CASSPGGAKAYNEQFF. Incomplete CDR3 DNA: TGCGCCAGCAGCCCCGGGGGGGCCAAGGCCTACAATGAG. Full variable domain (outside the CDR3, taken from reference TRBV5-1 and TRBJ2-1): KAGVTQTPRYLIKTRGQQVTLSCSPISGHRSVSWYQQTPGQGLQFLFEYFSETQRNKGNFPGRFSGRQFSNSRSEMNVSTLELGDSALYLCASSPGGAKAYNEQFFGPGTRLTVL.

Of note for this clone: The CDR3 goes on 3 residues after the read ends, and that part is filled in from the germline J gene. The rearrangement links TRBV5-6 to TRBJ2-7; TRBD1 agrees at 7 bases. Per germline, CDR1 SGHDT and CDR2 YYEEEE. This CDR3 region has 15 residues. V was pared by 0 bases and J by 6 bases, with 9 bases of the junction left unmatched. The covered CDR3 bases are TGTGCCAGCAGCTTGGCAACTACCGGACAGGCCGAG. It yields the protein CASSLATTGQAE. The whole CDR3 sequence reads CASSLATTGQAEQYF.

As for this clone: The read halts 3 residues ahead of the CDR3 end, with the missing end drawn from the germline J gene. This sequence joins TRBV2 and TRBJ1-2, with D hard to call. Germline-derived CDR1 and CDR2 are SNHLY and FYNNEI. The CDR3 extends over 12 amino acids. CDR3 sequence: CAVYSGLGGYTF. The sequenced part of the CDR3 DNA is TGTGCCGTCTATTCCGGTCTCGGGGGC.

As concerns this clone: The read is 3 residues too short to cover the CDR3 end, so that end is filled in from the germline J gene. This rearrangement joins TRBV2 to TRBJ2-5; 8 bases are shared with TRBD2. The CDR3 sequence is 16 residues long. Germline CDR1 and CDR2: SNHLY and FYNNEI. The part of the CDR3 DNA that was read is TGTGCCAGCAGTGAAGCCCTAGCGGGTGGAGGGGATACC. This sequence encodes CASSEALAGGGDT. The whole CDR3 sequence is CASSEALAGGGDTQYF.

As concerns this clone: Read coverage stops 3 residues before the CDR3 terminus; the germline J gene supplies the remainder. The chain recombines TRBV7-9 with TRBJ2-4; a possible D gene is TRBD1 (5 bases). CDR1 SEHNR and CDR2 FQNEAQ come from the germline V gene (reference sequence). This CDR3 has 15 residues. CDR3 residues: CASSLETAANYGQYF. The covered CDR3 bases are TGTGCCAGCAGCTTAGAGACAGCAGCTAACTATGGT.

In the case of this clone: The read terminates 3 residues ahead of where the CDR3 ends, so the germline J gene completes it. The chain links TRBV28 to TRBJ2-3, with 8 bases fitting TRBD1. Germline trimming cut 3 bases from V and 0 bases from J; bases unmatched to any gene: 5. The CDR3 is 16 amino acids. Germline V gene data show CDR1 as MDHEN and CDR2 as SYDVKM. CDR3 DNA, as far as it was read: TGTGCCAGCAGTTTTCAGGGGGCGTCTAGCACAGATACG. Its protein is CASSFQGASSTDT. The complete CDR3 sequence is CASSFQGASSTDTQYF.

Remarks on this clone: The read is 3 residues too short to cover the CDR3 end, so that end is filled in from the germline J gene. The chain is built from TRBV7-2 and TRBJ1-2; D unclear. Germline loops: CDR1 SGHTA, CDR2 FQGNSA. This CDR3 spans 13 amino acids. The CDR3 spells CASSLGNHGGYTF. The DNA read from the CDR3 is TGTGCCAGCAGCTTAGGAAACCACGGGGGC.